This TCR beta chain was sequenced in a study of shared clonotypes between healthy human individuals. Samples left unsorted employed about 100 million PBMCs for genomic DNA. Deep-level settings were used for running the assay. For each subset, genomic DNA was distributed in equal portions over several immunoSEQ plates. Authors' data handling: Filtering was not the same, since immunoSEQ gave junction-only sequences without quality scores. The table came from immunoSEQ multiplex PCR; TCRdb's copy has only in-frame clones and leaves some out. V and J calls and clone size are as listed in that table; D and trimming were resolved from the DNA. The data contain about 490,000 clones, more than 75% of them singletons. Specimen: PBMCs. This clonotype was obtained from a woman aged 40 to 49 in good health. Some clones in this sample may be carry-over from other donors' samples.

The CDR3 region has the DNA TGTGCCAGCCGGGCTAGCGGATCCTACGAGCAGTACTTC. Residues: CASRASGSYEQYF. The J gene is TRBJ2-7, the V gene TRBV6-1; the match to TRBD2 covers 7 bases. This CDR3 has 13 residues. Unmatched junction bases numbered 5, after V lost 8 bases and J lost 1 base. Per the germline V gene, CDR1 is MNHNS and CDR2 is SASEGT.